These T cell receptor beta chains were read from a single sample in a study of vaccination and CD4 T cells after COVID-19. The antigens of these receptors remain unknown. MiXCR was run by TCRdb on the PCR reads, yielding one entry per CDR3 protein. The table shows approximately 13,000 distinct CDR3 sequences, with over 25% occurring only once. Sequenced input: cultured CD4+ T cells from blood. The source is a human donor with COVID-19. Both conserved end residues are part of each CDR3. A D gene is named only where the DNA matches it firmly. Size tells how often a clone was seen (once, few, many) or the class of an expanded clone, and some rows leave it out.

V gene	D gene	J gene	clone size	CDR3 DNA	CDR3 protein
TRBV30	TRBD1	TRBJ1-2	-	TGTGCCTGGAGTGTTGGAGGGGGCGCGAATAACTATGGCTACACCTTC	CAWSVGGGANNYGYTF
TRBV20-1	-	TRBJ1-2	medium-sized	TGCAGTGCTAACTATAACGCCGGGCAATCACTATATGGCTACACCTTC	CSANYNAGQSLYGYTF
TRBV6-5	TRBD1	TRBJ1-6	-	TGTGCCAGCAGTTACTGGACAGGGACAAATTCACCCCTCCACTTT	CASSYWTGTNSPLHF
TRBV7-5	-	TRBJ2-6	few	-	CISVPEAALIKGAGANVLTF
TRBV6-1	-	TRBJ1-2	-	TGTGCCAGCAAAGGAGGAAGGCCTGGCTACACCTTC	CASKGGRPGYTF
TRBV6-4	-	TRBJ1-1	few	TGTGCCAGCAGTGTGTCAGAGAACACTGAAGCTTTCTTT	CASSVSENTEAFF
TRBV20-1	-	TRBJ2-5	-	TGCAGTGCTAGAGATCGAGGCACGGCGATGGAGACCCAGTACTTC	CSARDRGTAMETQYF
TRBV7-8	TRBD1	TRBJ2-6	-	TGTGCCAGCAGCTCCGGGACAGGGGCCTCTGGGGCCAACGTCCTGACTTTC	CASSSGTGASGANVLTF
TRBV19	-	TRBJ2-1	-	TGTGCCAGTAGTATACAGAATGAGCAGTTCTTC	CASSIQNEQFF
TRBV20-1	-	TRBJ2-2	medium-sized	TGCAGTGCTAGGATCAGGGCGGCCGGGGAGCTGTTTTTT	CSARIRAAGELFF
TRBV7-6	-	TRBJ2-1	few	TGTGCCAGCAGCTTAAAGCATAACAATGAGCAGTTCTTC	CASSLKHNNEQFF
TRBV6-2/TRBV6-3	TRBD2	TRBJ2-1	few	TGTGCCACCCGAAGCGGGGGGGCCTTGATAGAGCAGTTCTTC	CATRSGGALIEQFF
TRBV6-5	-	TRBJ2-1	-	TGTGCCAGCAGTTACGGTCAAGGCAGCAATGAGCAGTTCTTC	CASSYGQGSNEQFF
TRBV11-3	-	TRBJ2-1	-	TGTGCCAGCAGCCCCCTACAGGGACCCCGCTCCTACAATGAGCAGTTCTTC	CASSPLQGPRSYNEQFF
TRBV10-1	TRBD1	TRBJ1-5	few	TGCGCCAGCAGTGATAGGGACAGGGGGAATCAGCCCCAGCATTTT	CASSDRDRGNQPQHF
TRBV7-9	-	TRBJ1-2	few	TGTGCCAGCAGCTTCAACAGGGCGACCTACACCTTC	CASSFNRATYTF